The 18 T cell receptor beta chains below all came from one sample that was sequenced in a study of blood T cell repertoires in COVID-19. Sequenced by immunoSEQ multiplex PCR; TCRdb stores in-frame clones only, minus some. The sample includes under 250,000 clones, approximately 85% of them seen just once. Sequencing used peripheral blood. All receptors come from a man aged 45-65 years with acute or convalescent COVID-19.

CDR3 coding DNA: TGTGCCTGGAGTAAGGGGGCCATGAACACTGAAGCTTTCTTT. This sequence encodes CAWSKGAMNTEAFF. The rearrangement uses TRBV30 and TRBJ1-1; 7 bases fit TRBD1. The ends lost 2 bases at V and 0 bases at J; junction bases unmatched: 3. Per germline, CDR1 GTSNPN and CDR2 SVGIG (reference sequence). CDR3 length: 14 residues.

The chain carries TRBV28 and TRBJ1-5; 7 positions match TRBD1. Germline V gene sequence: CDR1 MDHEN, CDR2 SYDVKM. The ends lost 7 bases at V and 0 bases at J; junction bases unmatched: 12. This CDR3 spans 17 amino acids. For the CDR3, the DNA is TGTGCCAGCACCGTTGGGACAGACTACTTTAGCAATCAGCCCCAGCATTTT. Translated: CASTVGTDYFSNQPQHF.

V gene TRBV19 combines with J gene TRBJ1-6; 11 positions agree with TRBD1. Looked up from germline, CDR1 is LNHDA and CDR2 is SQIVND (reference sequence). Germline trimming cut 8 bases from V and 8 bases from J; bases unmatched to any gene: 2. The CDR3 is made up of 13 amino acids. The CDR3 sequence: CASSDRGHSPLHF. The CDR3 region has the DNA TGTGCCAGTTCGGACAGGGGGCATTCACCCCTCCACTTT. The complete variable domain, with remaining parts taken from reference TRBV19 and TRBJ1-6, reads DGGITQSPKYLFRKEGQNVTLSCEQNLNHDAMYWYRQDPGQGLRLIYYSQIVNDFQKGDIAEGYSVSREKKESFPLTVTSAQKNPTAFYLCASSDRGHSPLHFGNGTRLTVT.

Only one count was recorded for this clone. The chain is built from TRBV7-9 and TRBJ2-5; D remains unclear. Germline CDR1 and CDR2: SEHNR and FQNEAQ (reference sequence). Trimming took off 1 base at V and 5 bases at J, with 5 bases between the two ends. This CDR3 is built from 12 residues. CDR3 residues: CASSLGRETQYF. The CDR3 bases are TGTGCCAGCAGCTTAGGGCGGGAGACCCAGTACTTC.

A few counts support this clone. The chain combines TRBV19 with TRBJ1-1; 8 nucleotides align to TRBD1. V shed 8 bases, J shed 4 bases, and the junction held 6 bases outside the gene matches. Germline CDR1 and CDR2: LNHDA and SQIVND (reference sequence). The CDR3 runs to 13 residues. CDR3 region: CASGSGGGTEAFF. In DNA form, the CDR3 reads TGTGCCAGTGGTTCAGGGGGCGGCACTGAAGCTTTCTTT.

The chain couples TRBV21-1 to TRBJ1-5. TRBV21-1 is reported as a pseudogene. The CDR3 contains 18 residues. CDR3 loop: CASSSGTLHPKSNQPQHF. For the CDR3, the DNA is TGTGCCAGCAGCAGCGGGACTTTACACCCAAAGAGTAATCAGCCCCAGCATTTT.

The CDR3 DNA is TGTGCCAGCAGCTCGCCCTCGGCTAACTATGGCTACACCTTC. Encoded protein: CASSSPSANYGYTF. The chain employs TRBV7-2 and TRBJ1-2; D ambiguous. This CDR3 has 14 residues. The germline V gene encodes CDR1 SGHTA and CDR2 FQGNSA. V was clipped by 4 bases and J by 0 bases, with 9 bases between them.

The chain links TRBV9 to TRBJ2-7; TRBD2 matches at 10 bases. Per germline, CDR1 SGDLS and CDR2 YYNGEE. The CDR3 is made up of 14 amino acids. The V and J ends lost 2 bases and 3 bases, in that order; junction bases with no gene match: 2. The CDR3 loop is CASSVGTSDYEQYF. The CDR3 DNA follows: TGTGCCAGCAGCGTCGGGACTAGCGACTACGAGCAGTACTTC.

The chain has TRBV9 and TRBJ2-1; D remains ambiguous. V was trimmed by 0 bases and J by 10 bases, leaving 11 bases between them. The V gene's germline CDR1 is SGDLS and CDR2 YYNGEE. The CDR3 runs 13 residues. CDR3 DNA sequence: TGTGCCAGCAGCGTAGAGATGGTACGGGAGCAGTTCTTC. This encodes CASSVEMVREQFF.

V is TRBV5-1 and J is TRBJ2-5; possibly TRBD1 for D (6 bases). Trimming removed 4 bases at V and 2 bases at J, with 12 bases between. Germline assignment: CDR1 SGHRS and CDR2 YFSETQ. The CDR3 totals 14 residues. The CDR3 spells CASSLPDRQETQYF. The CDR3 nucleotides read TGCGCCAGCAGCCTGCCGGACAGACAAGAGACCCAGTACTTC. Together with reference TRBV5-1 and TRBJ2-5, the CDR3 gives the full variable domain: KAGVTQTPRYLIKTRGQQVTLSCSPISGHRSVSWYQQTPGQGLQFLFEYFSETQRNKGNFPGRFSGRQFSNSRSEMNVSTLELGDSALYLCASSLPDRQETQYFGPGTRLLVL.

The chain carries TRBV28 and TRBJ1-2, with TRBD1 as a possible D gene (5 bases). Deletions cut 3 bases from V and 5 bases from J, with 13 bases between. Germline CDR1 and CDR2: MDHEN and SYDVKM. This CDR3 is built from 14 residues. The CDR3 DNA follows: TGTGCCAGCAGTTTGGATTGGGGCGTTTATGGCTACACCTTC. Its protein is CASSLDWGVYGYTF.

This chain links TRBV19 with TRBJ2-3, with D perhaps TRBD2 (6 bases). Germline V gives CDR1 LNHDA, CDR2 SQIVND (reference sequence). The CDR3 is 14 amino acids. Trimming left V 8 bases short and J 2 bases short, with 14 bases between. The CDR3 protein is CASDGTPNTDTQYF. Here the CDR3 DNA reads TGTGCCAGTGACGGGACTCCCAACACAGATACGCAGTATTTT.

The rearrangement links TRBV6-5 to TRBJ1-1, with TRBD1 matching 7 bases. Germline values: CDR1 MNHEY, CDR2 SVGAGI. The CDR3 runs to 12 residues. The V and J ends lost 5 bases and 7 bases, in that order; junction bases with no gene match: 4. CDR3 residues: CASSRTGFEAFF. The CDR3 nucleotides read TGTGCCAGCAGTAGGACAGGTTTTGAAGCTTTCTTT.

This clone was picked up one time. The rearrangement joins TRBV3-1 (or the pseudogene TRBV3-2) to TRBJ1-6; D not certain. The V gene's germline CDR1 is LGHDT and CDR2 YNNKEL (reference sequence). The CDR3 is made up of 15 amino acids. V shed 0 bases and J shed 0 bases, with 3 bases lying between them. The CDR3 loop reads CASSQESSYNSPLHF. CDR3 DNA: TGTGCCAGCAGCCAAGAGAGCTCCTATAATTCACCCCTCCACTTT.

The V call is TRBV5-4, the J call TRBJ2-7, with TRBD2 matching 8 bases. The V segment lost 4 bases and the J segment 4 bases; nucleotides outside the gene matches: 10. The CDR3 is 15 residues long. From germline, CDR1 is SGHNT and CDR2 YYREEE (reference sequence). CDR3 protein: CASSRKSGSQYEQYF. In DNA form, the CDR3 reads TGTGCCAGCAGCAGGAAAAGCGGGAGTCAATACGAGCAGTACTTC.

The chain employs TRBV10-2 and TRBJ2-7; maybe TRBD1 (6 bases). Germline-derived CDR1 and CDR2 are WSHSY and SAAADI. Trimming took 2 bases from V and 1 from J, leaving 9 bases between them. The CDR3 runs 14 residues. CDR3 protein: CASSERTDSYEQYF. The CDR3 DNA sequence: TGCGCCAGCAGTGAGCGGACAGATTCCTACGAGCAGTACTTC.

V is TRBV30 and J is TRBJ1-2; TRBD1 might be the D (5 bases). There are 14 residues in the CDR3. Between the trimmed V and J ends, which lost 4 bases and 4 bases, there was a span of 16 bases. Germline loops: CDR1 GTSNPN, CDR2 SVGIG (reference sequence). CDR3 loop: CAWTVPWQGYGYTF. Here the CDR3 DNA reads TGTGCCTGGACCGTTCCCTGGCAGGGCTATGGCTACACCTTC.

The chain employs TRBV27 and TRBJ1-6; 11 bases fit TRBD1. Germline CDR1 MNHEY, CDR2 SMNVEV (reference sequence). Unmatched junction bases numbered 6, after V lost 5 bases and J lost 9 bases. The CDR3 contains 15 residues. CDR3 sequence reads: CASSLGQGAGSPLHF. The CDR3 DNA follows: TGTGCCAGCAGTCTCGGACAGGGGGCGGGTTCACCCCTCCACTTT.